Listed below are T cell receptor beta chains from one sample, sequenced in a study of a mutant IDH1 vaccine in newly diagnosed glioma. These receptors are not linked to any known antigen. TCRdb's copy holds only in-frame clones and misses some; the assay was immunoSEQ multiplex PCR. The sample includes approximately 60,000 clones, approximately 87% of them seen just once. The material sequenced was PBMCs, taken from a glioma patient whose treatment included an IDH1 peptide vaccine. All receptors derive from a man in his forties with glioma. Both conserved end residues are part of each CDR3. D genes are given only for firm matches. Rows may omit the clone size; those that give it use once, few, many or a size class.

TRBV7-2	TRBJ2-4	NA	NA	TGTGCCAGCAGCTTAGTCAGTTCGAACAAAAACATTCAGTACTTC	CASSLVSSNKNIQYF
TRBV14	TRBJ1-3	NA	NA	TGTGCCAGCAGCCAAGATAAGGGTCCCGGAAACACCATATATTTT	CASSQDKGPGNTIYF
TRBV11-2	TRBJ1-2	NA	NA	TGTGCCAGCAGCTTAGGGCAGGCGTACTATGGCTACACCTTC	CASSLGQAYYGYTF
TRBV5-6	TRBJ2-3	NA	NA	TGTGCCAGCAGCTTGGATGCCAGGGAGGTACCAGATACGCAGTATTTT	CASSLDAREVPDTQYF
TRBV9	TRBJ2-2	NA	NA	TGTGCCAGCAGCGTAGAGCAGGGGGGACTAGTCCCCGGGGAGCTGTTTTTT	CASSVEQGGLVPGELFF
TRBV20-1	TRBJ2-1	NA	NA	TGCAGTGCGGGAGTTTTCAATGAGCAGTTCTTC	CSAGVFNEQFF
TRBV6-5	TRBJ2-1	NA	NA	TGTGCCAGCAGTAGGGAAAGCTGGGCCTACAATGAGCAGTTCTTC	CASSRESWAYNEQFF
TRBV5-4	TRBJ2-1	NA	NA	TGTGCCAGCAAGTATCGTCTAGCAGATGAGCAGTTCTTC	CASKYRLADEQFF
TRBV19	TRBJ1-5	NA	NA	TGTGCCAGTAGTATAGTTCGGGCAGGAAGTCAGCCCCAGCATTTT	CASSIVRAGSQPQHF
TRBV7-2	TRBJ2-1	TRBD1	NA	TGTGCCAGCAGTCCCGGGACAGGGGATTTATATGAGCAGTTCTTC	CASSPGTGDLYEQFF
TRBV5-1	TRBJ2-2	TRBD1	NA	TGCGCCAGCAGCCCCGACAGGGTAGACACCGGGGAGCTGTTTTTT	CASSPDRVDTGELFF
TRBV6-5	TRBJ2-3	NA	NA	TGTGCCAGCAGGGGAACACAGGGAGATACGCAGTATTTT	CASRGTQGDTQYF
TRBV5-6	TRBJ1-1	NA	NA	TGTGCCAGCAGCTTAACGGACAGTGAAGCTTTCTTT	CASSLTDSEAFF
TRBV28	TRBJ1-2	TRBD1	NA	TGTGCCAGCAGTTTACCCGACAGGGGATACGGCTACACCTTC	CASSLPDRGYGYTF
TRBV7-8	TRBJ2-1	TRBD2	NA	TGTGCCAGCAGCTTAATCACACTAGCGGGAGCCAATGAGCAGTTCTTC	CASSLITLAGANEQFF
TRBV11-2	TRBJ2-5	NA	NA	TGTGCCAGCAGCTTATCTTTCGGAGTCTCTAATTCAGTCGACTTC	CASSLSFGVSNSVDF
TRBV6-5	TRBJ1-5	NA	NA	TGTGCCAGCAGTTACTCGCAGGGTGGTCAGCCCCAGCATTTT	CASSYSQGGQPQHF
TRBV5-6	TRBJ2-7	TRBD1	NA	TGTGCCAGCAGCCTGGGATCCGGGACAGGCGAGCAGTACTTC	CASSLGSGTGEQYF
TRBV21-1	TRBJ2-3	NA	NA	TGTGCCAGCAGCAAAGGAATGGCCAGGAGGGACACAGATACGCAGTATTTT	CASSKGMARRDTDTQYF
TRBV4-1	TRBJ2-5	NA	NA	TGCGCCAGCAGCGAAAGCAGGAACCAGTACTTC	CASSESRNQYF
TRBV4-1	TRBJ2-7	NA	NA	TGCGCCAGCAGCCAATTTGCGAATAGCGGTACTTCCTACGAGCAGTGCTTC	CASSQFANSGTSYEQCF
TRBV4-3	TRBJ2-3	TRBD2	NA	TGCGCCAGCAGCCAAGAACCTAGCGGATACACAGATACGCAGTATTTT	CASSQEPSGYTDTQYF
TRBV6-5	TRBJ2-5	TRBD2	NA	TGTGCCAGCAGTTCCCCGACTAGCGGGAGACGCGAGACCCAGTACTTC	CASSSPTSGRRETQYF
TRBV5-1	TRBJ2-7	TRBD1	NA	TGCGCCAGCAGCTTAAGGACAGGCTACGAGCAGTACTTC	CASSLRTGYEQYF
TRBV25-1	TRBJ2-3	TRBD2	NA	TGTGCCTCCCGACGGGGGGAGTGGAGCACAGATACGCAGTATTTT	CASRRGEWSTDTQYF
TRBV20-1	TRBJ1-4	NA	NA	TGCAGTGCCCAGGGACCGGTCCCCGCTTTT	CSAQGPVPAF
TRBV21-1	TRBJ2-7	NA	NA	TGTGCCAGCAGCAGACGACCCAGGCGGGAACACCCCTACGAGCAGTACTTC	CASSRRPRREHPYEQYF
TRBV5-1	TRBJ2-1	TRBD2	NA	TGCGCCAGCAGCTTGGCTCTAGCGGACTACAATGAGCAGTTCTTC	CASSLALADYNEQFF
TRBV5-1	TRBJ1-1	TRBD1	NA	TGCGCCAGCAGTTCCGGGACAGGGGTCTCTGAAGCTTTCTTT	CASSSGTGVSEAFF
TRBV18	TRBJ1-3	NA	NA	TGTGCCAGCTCACCCGACACCGGGAGAACTGGAAACACCATATATTTT	CASSPDTGRTGNTIYF
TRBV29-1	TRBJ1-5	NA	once	TGCAGCTTTTCCGTGGCGATAGGCCAGCCCCAGCATTTT	CSFSVAIGQPQHF
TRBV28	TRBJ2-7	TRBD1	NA	TGTGCCAGCAGTTTACTAGGGACAGGGACCTACGAGCAGTACTTC	CASSLLGTGTYEQYF
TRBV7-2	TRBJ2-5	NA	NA	TGTGCCAGCAGCTTAGCGCTTGGAGGGGAGACCCAGTACTTC	CASSLALGGETQYF
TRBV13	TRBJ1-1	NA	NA	TGTGCCAGCAGCTCGACCGGGGTAAGGACTGAAGCTTTCTTT	CASSSTGVRTEAFF